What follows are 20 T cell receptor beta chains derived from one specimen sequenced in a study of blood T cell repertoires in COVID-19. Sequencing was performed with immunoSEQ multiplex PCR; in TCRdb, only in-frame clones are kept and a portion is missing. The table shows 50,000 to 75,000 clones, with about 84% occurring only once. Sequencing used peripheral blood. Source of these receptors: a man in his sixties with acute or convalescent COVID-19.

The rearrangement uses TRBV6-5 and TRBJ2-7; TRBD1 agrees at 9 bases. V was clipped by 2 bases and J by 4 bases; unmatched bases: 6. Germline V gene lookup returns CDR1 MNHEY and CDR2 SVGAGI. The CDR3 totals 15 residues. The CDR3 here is CASSYRTGEGYEQYF. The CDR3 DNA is TGTGCCAGCAGTTACAGGACAGGGGAGGGGTACGAGCAGTACTTC.

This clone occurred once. This CDR3 reads CASSRTGNTGELFF. In DNA form, the CDR3 reads TGTGCCAGTAGTAGGACAGGCAACACCGGGGAGCTGTTTTTT. The chain uses TRBV19 and TRBJ2-2, with 7 bases aligning to TRBD1. Germline values: CDR1 LNHDA, CDR2 SQIVND (reference sequence). Trimming removed 4 bases from V and 2 bases from J; junction bases left unmatched: 1. This CDR3 has 14 residues.

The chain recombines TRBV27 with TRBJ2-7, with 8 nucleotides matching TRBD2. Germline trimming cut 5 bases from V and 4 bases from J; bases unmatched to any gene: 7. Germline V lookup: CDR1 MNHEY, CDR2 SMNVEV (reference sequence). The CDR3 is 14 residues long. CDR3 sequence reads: CASSGGGKPYEQYF. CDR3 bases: TGTGCCAGCAGTGGCGGGGGGAAACCGTACGAGCAGTACTTC.

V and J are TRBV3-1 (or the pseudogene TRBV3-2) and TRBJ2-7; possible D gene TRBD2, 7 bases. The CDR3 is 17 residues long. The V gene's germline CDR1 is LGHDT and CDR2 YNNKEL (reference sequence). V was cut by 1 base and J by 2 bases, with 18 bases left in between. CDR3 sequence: CASSQGTGGAEPYEQYF. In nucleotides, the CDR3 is TGTGCCAGCAGCCAAGGTACGGGGGGCGCCGAGCCCTACGAGCAGTACTTC.

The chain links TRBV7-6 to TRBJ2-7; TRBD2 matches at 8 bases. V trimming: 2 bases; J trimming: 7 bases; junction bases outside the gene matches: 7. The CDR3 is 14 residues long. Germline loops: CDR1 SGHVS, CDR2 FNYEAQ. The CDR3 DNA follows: TGTGCCAGCAGCTTACTAACTATAGCGGGGGAGCAGTACTTC. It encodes CASSLLTIAGEQYF.

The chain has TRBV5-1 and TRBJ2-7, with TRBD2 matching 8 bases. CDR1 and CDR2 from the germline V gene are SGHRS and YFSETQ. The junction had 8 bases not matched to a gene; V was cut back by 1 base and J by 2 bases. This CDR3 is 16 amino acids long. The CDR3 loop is CASSLSSGGYPYEQYF. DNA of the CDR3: TGCGCCAGCAGCTTGAGCAGCGGGGGTTATCCCTACGAGCAGTACTTC.

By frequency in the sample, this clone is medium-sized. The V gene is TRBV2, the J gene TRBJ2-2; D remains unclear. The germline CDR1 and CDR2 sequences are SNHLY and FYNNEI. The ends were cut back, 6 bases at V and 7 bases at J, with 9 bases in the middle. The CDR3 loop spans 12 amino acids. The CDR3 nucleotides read TGTGCCAGCAGCGACTTTGGCGGGGAGCTGTTTTTT. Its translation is CASSDFGGELFF.

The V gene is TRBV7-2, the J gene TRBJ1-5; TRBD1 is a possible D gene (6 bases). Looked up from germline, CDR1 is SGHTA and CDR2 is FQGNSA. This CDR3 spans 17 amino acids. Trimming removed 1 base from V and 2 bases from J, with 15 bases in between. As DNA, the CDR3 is TGTGCCAGCAGCTTAGTGTTTGGGGGGGCCGGCAATCAGCCCCAGCATTTT. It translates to CASSLVFGGAGNQPQHF.

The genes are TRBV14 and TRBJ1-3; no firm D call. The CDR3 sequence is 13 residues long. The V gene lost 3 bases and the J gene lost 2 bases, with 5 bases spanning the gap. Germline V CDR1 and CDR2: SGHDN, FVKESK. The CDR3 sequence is CASSHIPGNTIYF. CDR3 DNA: TGTGCCAGCAGCCACATCCCTGGAAACACCATATATTTT.

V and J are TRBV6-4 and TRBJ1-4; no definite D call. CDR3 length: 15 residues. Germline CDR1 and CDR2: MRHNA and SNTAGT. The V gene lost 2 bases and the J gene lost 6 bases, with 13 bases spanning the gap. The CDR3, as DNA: TGTGCCAGCAGTGACCCGAGACGGAGCCATGAAAAACTGTTTTTT. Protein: CASSDPRRSHEKLFF.

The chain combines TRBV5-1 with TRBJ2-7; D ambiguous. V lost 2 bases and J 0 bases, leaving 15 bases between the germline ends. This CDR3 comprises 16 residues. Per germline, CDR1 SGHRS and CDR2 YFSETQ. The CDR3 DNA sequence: TGCGCCAGCAGCTTCGGTATTGTATTAAGCTCCTACGAGCAGTACTTC. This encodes CASSFGIVLSSYEQYF.

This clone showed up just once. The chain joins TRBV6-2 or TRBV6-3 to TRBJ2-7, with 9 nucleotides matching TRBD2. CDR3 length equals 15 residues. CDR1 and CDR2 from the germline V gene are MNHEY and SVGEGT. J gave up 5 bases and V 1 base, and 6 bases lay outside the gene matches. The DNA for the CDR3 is TGTGCCAGCAGTTACTGGAGCGGGGGGATCGACGAGCAGTACTTC. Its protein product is CASSYWSGGIDEQYF.

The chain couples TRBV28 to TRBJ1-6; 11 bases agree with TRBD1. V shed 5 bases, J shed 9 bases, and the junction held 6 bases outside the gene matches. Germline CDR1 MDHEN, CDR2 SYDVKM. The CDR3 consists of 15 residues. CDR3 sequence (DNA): TGTGCCAGCAGTCCGCGGACAGGGGGCTTTTCACCCCTCCACTTT. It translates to CASSPRTGGFSPLHF. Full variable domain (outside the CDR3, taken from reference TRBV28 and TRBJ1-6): DVKVTQSSRYLVKRTGEKVFLECVQDMDHENMFWYRQDPGLGLRLIYFSYDVKMKEKGDIPEGYSVSREKKERFSLILESASTNQTSMYLCASSPRTGGFSPLHFGNGTRLTVT.

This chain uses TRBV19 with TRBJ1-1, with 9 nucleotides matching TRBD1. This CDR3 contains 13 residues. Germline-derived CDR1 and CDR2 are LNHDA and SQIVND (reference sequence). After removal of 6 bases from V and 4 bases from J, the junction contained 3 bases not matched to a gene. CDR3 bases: TGTGCCAGTAGAACGACAGGGGGCACTGAAGCTTTCTTT. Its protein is CASRTTGGTEAFF.

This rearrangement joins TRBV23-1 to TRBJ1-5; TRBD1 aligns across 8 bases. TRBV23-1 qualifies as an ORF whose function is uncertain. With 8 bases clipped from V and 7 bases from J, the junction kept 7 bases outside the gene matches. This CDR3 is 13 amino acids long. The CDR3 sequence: CASSDRDRQPQHF. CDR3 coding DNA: TGCGCCAGCTCAGACAGGGACAGGCAGCCCCAGCATTTT.

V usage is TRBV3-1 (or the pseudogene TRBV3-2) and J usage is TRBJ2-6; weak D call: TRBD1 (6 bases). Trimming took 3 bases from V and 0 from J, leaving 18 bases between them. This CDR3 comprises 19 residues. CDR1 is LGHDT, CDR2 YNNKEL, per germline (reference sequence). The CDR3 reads CASSQATGTLSSGANVLTF. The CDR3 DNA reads TGTGCCAGCAGCCAGGCCACCGGGACATTGAGCTCTGGGGCCAACGTCCTGACTTTC.

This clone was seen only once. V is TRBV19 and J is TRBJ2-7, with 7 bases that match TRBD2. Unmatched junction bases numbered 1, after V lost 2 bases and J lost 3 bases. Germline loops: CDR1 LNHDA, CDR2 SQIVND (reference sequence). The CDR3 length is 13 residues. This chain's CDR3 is CASSISGNYEQYF. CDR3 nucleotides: TGTGCCAGTAGTATAAGCGGGAACTACGAGCAGTACTTC.

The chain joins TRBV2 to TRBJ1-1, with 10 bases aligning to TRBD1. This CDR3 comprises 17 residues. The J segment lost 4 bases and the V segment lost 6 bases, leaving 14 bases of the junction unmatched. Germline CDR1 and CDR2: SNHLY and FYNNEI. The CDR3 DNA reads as TGTGCCAGCAGCGGCGGACAGGGGGTAAGATCTCGCACTGAAGCTTTCTTT. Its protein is CASSGGQGVRSRTEAFF.

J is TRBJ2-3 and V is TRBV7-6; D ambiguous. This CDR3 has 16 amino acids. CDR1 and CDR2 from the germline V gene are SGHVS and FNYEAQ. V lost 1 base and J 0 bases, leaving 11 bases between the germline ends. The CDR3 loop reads CASSLVPIPSTDTQYF. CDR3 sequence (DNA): TGTGCCAGCAGCTTAGTCCCTATCCCTAGCACAGATACGCAGTATTTT.

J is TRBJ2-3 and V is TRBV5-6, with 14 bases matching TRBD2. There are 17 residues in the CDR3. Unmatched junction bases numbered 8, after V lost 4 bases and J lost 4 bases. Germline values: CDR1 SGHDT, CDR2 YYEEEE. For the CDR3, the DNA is TGTGCCAGCAGCCCAATGACTAGCGGGGGGGCGTCAGATACGCAGTATTTT. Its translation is CASSPMTSGGASDTQYF. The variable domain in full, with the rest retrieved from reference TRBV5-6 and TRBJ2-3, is DAGVTQSPTHLIKTRGQQVTLRCSPKSGHDTVSWYQQALGQGPQFIFQYYEEEERQRGNFPDRFSGHQFPNYSSELNVNALLLGDSALYLCASSPMTSGGASDTQYFGPGTRLTVL.